This entry lists 14 T cell receptor beta chains sequenced from one sample in a study of response to subunit inactivated influenza vaccine. Each CDR3 protein is one row after TCRdb ran MiXCR on the RT-PCR reads. This sample carries about 170,000 distinct CDR3 sequences, 10% to 15% of them seen once, and the ten largest clones take over 25%. The sample was also linked to a second study, of T cells expressing NK-cell markers. That study adds: It was by 5'RACE template switching with UMIs that TCR beta cDNA was made.

Source: CD8+ T cells sorted from PBMCs, taken 12 days after vaccination. These TCRs come from a man over 45 who received an inactivated influenza vaccine.

This sequence joins TRBV9 and TRBJ2-7, with D tentatively TRBD1 (6 bases). CDR3 length: 14 amino acids. Germline CDR1 SGDLS, CDR2 YYNGEE. V was clipped by 3 bases and J by 0 bases, with 10 bases between them. The CDR3 bases are TGTGCCAGCAGCGGCCGGGACAACTCCTACGAGCAGTACTTC. It yields the protein CASSGRDNSYEQYF.

This clonotype appeared many times. The rearrangement links TRBV9 to TRBJ2-1; the D call may be TRBD1 or TRBD2 (5 bases each). Germline lookup yields CDR1 SGDLS and CDR2 YYNGEE. Trimming took off 3 bases at V and 9 bases at J, with 7 bases between the two ends. CDR3 length: 11 residues. Here the CDR3 DNA reads TGTGCCAGCAGCGAGGGGAGTGAGCAGTTCTTC. Translated, it gives CASSEGSEQFF.

In this sample, this clonotype turned up many times. The genes are TRBV20-1 and TRBJ2-2; D is ambiguous. Germline assignment: CDR1 DFQATT and CDR2 SNEGSKA (reference sequence). Between the trimmed V and J ends, which lost 6 bases and 2 bases, there was a span of 10 bases. This CDR3 has 13 residues. Written as DNA, the CDR3 is TGCAGTGCCCCTTACCCTAACACCGGGGAGCTGTTTTTT. Its protein is CSAPYPNTGELFF.

Concerning this clonotype: At one end, the junction sequence differs from germline, possibly due to a read error. The rearrangement joins TRBV7-9 to TRBJ1-6, with unresolved D. Germline V lookup: CDR1 SEHNR, CDR2 FQNEAQ (reference sequence). CDR3 length: 13 amino acids. CDR3 protein: CASSLFEASPLLF. Written as DNA, the CDR3 is TGTGCCAGCAGCTTATTTGAGGCTTCACCCCTCCTCTTT.

V usage is TRBV28 and J usage is TRBJ2-7; 13 nucleotides match TRBD2. The V gene end was trimmed by 1 base and the J gene end by 3 bases; junction bases not matched to a gene: 3. Germline V gene lookup returns CDR1 MDHEN and CDR2 SYDVKM. The CDR3 is 16 residues long. The chain's CDR3 is CASSLSTSGRYYEQYF. CDR3 sequence (DNA): TGTGCCAGCAGTTTATCGACTAGCGGGAGGTACTACGAGCAGTACTTC.

This clonotype has a handful of counts. The chain recombines TRBV7-9 with TRBJ2-7; 7 bases align to TRBD1. The CDR3 extends over 13 amino acids. Germline V gene sequence: CDR1 SEHNR, CDR2 FQNEAQ (reference sequence). V dropped 5 bases and J dropped 5; count of bases not matched to a gene: 6. In DNA, the CDR3 is TGTGCCAGCAGCGGGACAGTTGTCCACGAGCAGTACTTC. Protein sequence: CASSGTVVHEQYF.

The J gene is TRBJ1-6, the V gene TRBV9; no definite D call. With 4 bases removed from V and 0 bases from J, the gap between germline ends came to 5 bases. This CDR3 is built from 14 residues. Germline V lookup: CDR1 SGDLS, CDR2 YYNGEE. Here the CDR3 DNA reads TGTGCCAGCAGCAAAAGCTCCTATAATTCACCCCTCCACTTT. Translation: CASSKSSYNSPLHF.

In its sample, this clonotype was seen a few times. The chain couples TRBV15 to TRBJ2-5; the match to TRBD1 covers 8 bases. This CDR3 region has 15 residues. With 3 bases clipped from V and 1 base from J, the junction kept 4 bases outside the gene matches. Germline assignment: CDR1 LNHNV and CDR2 YYDKDF (reference sequence). CDR3 sequence reads: CATSSYGQGQETQYF. The CDR3 DNA follows: TGTGCCACCAGCAGCTACGGACAGGGCCAAGAGACCCAGTACTTC.

The table lists this clonotype with a few counts. The CDR3 nucleotides are TGTGCCAGCAGTCCAGTTGGGCTGGGGGAGACCCAGTACTTC. Residues: CASSPVGLGETQYF. This chain connects TRBV27 to TRBJ2-5; D is uncertain. The CDR3 contains 14 residues. The V gene lost 5 bases and the J gene lost 5 bases, with 15 bases spanning the gap. In germline, CDR1 is MNHEY, CDR2 SMNVEV (reference sequence).

Many counts were recorded for this clonotype. In nucleotides, the CDR3 is TGCAGCGTTGAAGATCCCCTTAGCGGGGCCTACAATGAGCAGTTCTTC. This gives the protein CSVEDPLSGAYNEQFF. The chain carries TRBV29-1 and TRBJ2-1; TRBD2 matches at 8 bases. In germline, CDR1 is SQVTM, CDR2 ANQGSEA. Losses at the gene ends were 0 bases for V and 2 bases for J; bases not matched to a gene: 6. The length of the CDR3 is 16 residues.

The chain uses TRBV12-3 or TRBV12-4 and TRBJ2-1; 11 bases are a match to TRBD2. CDR3 length equals 14 residues. Germline trimming cut 3 bases from V and 9 bases from J; bases unmatched to any gene: 4. The CDR3 loop is CASSFSGGAFEQFF. CDR3 in DNA: TGTGCCAGCAGTTTTAGCGGGGGGGCCTTTGAGCAGTTCTTC.

This clonotype occurred a few times. V is TRBV29-1 and J is TRBJ1-5; possible D gene TRBD1, 5 bases. V lost 6 bases and J 1 base, leaving 13 bases between the germline ends. The germline V gene encodes CDR1 SQVTM and CDR2 ANQGSEA. This CDR3 has 14 residues. The CDR3 sequence is CSVGGDESNQPQHF. In nucleotides, the CDR3 is TGCAGCGTCGGGGGGGATGAGAGCAATCAGCCCCAGCATTTT.

The rearrangement joins TRBV4-1 to TRBJ2-6; weak D call: TRBD2 (5 bases). The CDR3 contains 14 residues. Germline V CDR1 and CDR2: MGHRA, YSYEKL. V lost 6 bases, J lost 2 bases, and 8 bases lay in between. The CDR3 sequence is CASSRGTGANVLTF. As DNA, the CDR3 is TGCGCCAGCAGTCGAGGGACTGGGGCCAACGTCCTGACTTTC.

This chain links TRBV2 with TRBJ2-1; tentatively, D is TRBD2 (6 bases). Trimming removed 3 bases from V and 9 bases from J, with 9 bases in between. The CDR3 spans 12 residues. Per germline, CDR1 SNHLY and CDR2 FYNNEI. CDR3 sequence reads: CASSEGLAEQFF. CDR3 sequence (DNA): TGTGCCAGCAGTGAGGGACTTGCTGAGCAGTTCTTC.